This TCR beta chain was obtained from a study of tumor-infiltrating lymphocytes in glioblastoma multiforme. Study results and limitations: TCR plus mutation findings rest on a single glioblastoma patient.

This CDR3 comprises 14 residues. V was cut by 4 bases and J by 1 base, with 12 bases left in between. The germline V gene has CDR1 SQVTM and CDR2 ANQGSEA. Of note for this clonotype: Antigen specificity is unknown.

Three nested ARM-PCR rounds with V-beta and C-beta primers built TCRB libraries. TCRdb ran MiXCR on the multiplex PCR reads and lists one entry per CDR3 protein. This sample has more than 10,000 distinct CDR3 sequences; less than 75% occur once, and the top ten carry about two fifths. The sequence was obtained from a male donor with glioblastoma. V gene TRBV29-1 combines with J gene TRBJ2-3, with unresolved D. Sample: brain tumor tissue. The CDR3 here is CSVVWAVGTDTQYF. For the CDR3, the DNA is TGCAGCGTTGTATGGGCGGTGGGCACAGATACGCAGTATTTT.